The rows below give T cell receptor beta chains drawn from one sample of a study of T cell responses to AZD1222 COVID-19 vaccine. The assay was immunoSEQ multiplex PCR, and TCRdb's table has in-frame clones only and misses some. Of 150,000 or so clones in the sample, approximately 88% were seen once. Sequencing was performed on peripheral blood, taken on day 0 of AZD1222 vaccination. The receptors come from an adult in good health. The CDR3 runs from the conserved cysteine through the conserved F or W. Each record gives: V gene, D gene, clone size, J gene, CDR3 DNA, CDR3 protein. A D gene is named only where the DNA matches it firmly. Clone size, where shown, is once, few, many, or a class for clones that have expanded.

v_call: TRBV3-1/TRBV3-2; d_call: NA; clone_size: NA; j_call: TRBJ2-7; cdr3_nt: TGTGCCAGCAGTCGCATGGGCGGGGATTACGAGCAGTACTTC; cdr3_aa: CASSRMGGDYEQYF
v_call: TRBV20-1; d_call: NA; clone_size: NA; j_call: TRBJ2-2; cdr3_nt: TGCAGTGCCACCAACACCGGGGAGCTGTTTTTT; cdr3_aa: CSATNTGELFF
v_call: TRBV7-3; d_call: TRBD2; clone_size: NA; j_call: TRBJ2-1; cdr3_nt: TGTGCCAGCAGTCCTAGCGGGGGTTACAATGAGCAGTTCTTC; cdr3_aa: CASSPSGGYNEQFF
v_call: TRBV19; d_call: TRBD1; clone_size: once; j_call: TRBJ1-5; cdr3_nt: TGTGCCACCCGGGACAGCTTCAATCAGCCCCAGCATTTT; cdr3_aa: CATRDSFNQPQHF
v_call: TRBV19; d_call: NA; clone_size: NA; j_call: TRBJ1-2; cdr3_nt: TGTGCCAGTAGTCCTTCCGTCCGGGGCTACACCTTC; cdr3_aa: CASSPSVRGYTF
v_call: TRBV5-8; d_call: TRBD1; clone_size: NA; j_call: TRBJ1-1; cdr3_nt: TGTGCCAGCGTGACAGGGGTCGCTGAAGCTTTCTTT; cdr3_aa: CASVTGVAEAFF
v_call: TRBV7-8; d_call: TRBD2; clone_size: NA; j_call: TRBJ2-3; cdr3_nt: TGTGCCAGCAGCTTTATGGGTAGCGGGGGCACAGATACGCAGTATTTT; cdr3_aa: CASSFMGSGGTDTQYF
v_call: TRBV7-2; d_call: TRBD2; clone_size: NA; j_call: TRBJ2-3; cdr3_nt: TGTGCCAGCAGCCCGATGACTAGCGTAGATACGCAGTATTTT; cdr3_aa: CASSPMTSVDTQYF
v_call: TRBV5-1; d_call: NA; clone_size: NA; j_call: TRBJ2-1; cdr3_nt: TGCGCCAGCAGCTTGGCCGGAGGGAGAGGCTACAATGAGCAGTTCTTC; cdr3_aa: CASSLAGGRGYNEQFF
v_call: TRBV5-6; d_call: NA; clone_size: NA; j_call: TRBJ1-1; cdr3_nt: TGTGCCAGCAGCTTGGTCGTCCTCATGGGACGTACTGAAGCTTTCTTT; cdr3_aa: CASSLVVLMGRTEAFF
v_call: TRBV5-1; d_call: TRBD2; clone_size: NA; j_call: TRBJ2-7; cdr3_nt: TGCGCCAGCAGCCGAACCTTAGCGGGCCCGACCTCCTCCTACGAGCAGTACTTC; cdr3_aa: CASSRTLAGPTSSYEQYF
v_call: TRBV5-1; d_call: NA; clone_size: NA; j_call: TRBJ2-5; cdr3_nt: TGCGCCAGCAGCTTGGTGGCACCAGGCGGACAAGAGACCCAGTACTTC; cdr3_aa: CASSLVAPGGQETQYF
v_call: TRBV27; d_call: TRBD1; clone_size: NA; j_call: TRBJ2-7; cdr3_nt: TGTGCCAGCAGTTTATCAGCACAGGGGGCCTACGAGCAGTACTTC; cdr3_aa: CASSLSAQGAYEQYF
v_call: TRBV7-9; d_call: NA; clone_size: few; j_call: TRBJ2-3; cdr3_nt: TGTGCCAGCAGCCCGACCGGGAACACCGCTTCAGATACGCAGTATTTT; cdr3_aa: CASSPTGNTASDTQYF
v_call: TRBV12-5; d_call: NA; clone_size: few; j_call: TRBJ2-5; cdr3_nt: TGTGCTAGTGGGGCGCACGTTCCAGAGACCCAGTACTTC; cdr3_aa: CASGAHVPETQYF
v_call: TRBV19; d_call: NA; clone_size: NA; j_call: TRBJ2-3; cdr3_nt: TGTGCCACAAAACAGGCCAGCACAGATACGCAGTATTTT; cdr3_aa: CATKQASTDTQYF
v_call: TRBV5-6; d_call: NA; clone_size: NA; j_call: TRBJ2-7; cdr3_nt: TGTGCCAGCAGCTTGGTGGGGCAGGGAACTACCTACGAGCAGTACTTC; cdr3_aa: CASSLVGQGTTYEQYF
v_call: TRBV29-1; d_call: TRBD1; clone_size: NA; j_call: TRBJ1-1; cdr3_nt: TGCAGCGTTAACAGGGGGCAGGGGGAAGCTTTCTTT; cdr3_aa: CSVNRGQGEAFF
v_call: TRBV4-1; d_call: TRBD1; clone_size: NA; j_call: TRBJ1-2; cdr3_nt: TGCGCCAGCAGACCTACAGGGGGCAACGGCTACACCTTC; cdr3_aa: CASRPTGGNGYTF
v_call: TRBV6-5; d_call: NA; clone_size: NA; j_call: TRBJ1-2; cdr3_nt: TGTGCCAGCAGCCCGTCGGGGGTTGGTGGCTACACCTTC; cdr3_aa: CASSPSGVGGYTF
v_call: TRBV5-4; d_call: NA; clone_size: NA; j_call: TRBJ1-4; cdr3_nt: TGTGCCAGCAGCGGATACAGGGAGGGGCGGAGTAATGAAAAACTGTTTTTT; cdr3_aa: CASSGYREGRSNEKLFF
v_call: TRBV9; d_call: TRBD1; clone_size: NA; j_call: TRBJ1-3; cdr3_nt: TGTGCCAGCAGCGTATCGGGACAGGCGCTTGGAAACACCATATATTTT; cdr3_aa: CASSVSGQALGNTIYF
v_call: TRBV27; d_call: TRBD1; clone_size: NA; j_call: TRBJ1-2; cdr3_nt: TGTGCCAGCAGGAGGACAGGGACCTATGGCTACACCTTC; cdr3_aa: CASRRTGTYGYTF
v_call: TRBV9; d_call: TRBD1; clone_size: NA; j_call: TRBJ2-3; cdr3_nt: TGTGCCAGCAGCGTAGCCCTTAGAACAGGGGCCTACACAGATACGCAGTATTTT; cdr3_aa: CASSVALRTGAYTDTQYF
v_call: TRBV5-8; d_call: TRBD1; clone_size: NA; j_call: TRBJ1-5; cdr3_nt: TGTGCCAGCAGCTTGGCGCAGGGGGCTTTGAGCAATCAGCCCCAGCATTTT; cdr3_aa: CASSLAQGALSNQPQHF
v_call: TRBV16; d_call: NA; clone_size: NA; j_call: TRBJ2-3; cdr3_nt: TGTGCCAGCAGCTCAACCACAGATACGCAGTATTTT; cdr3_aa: CASSSTTDTQYF
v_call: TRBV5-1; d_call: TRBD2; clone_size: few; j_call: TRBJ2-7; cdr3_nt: TGCGCCAGCAGCTGGCTGGGGGCGGGGGGGATCGAGCAGTACTTC; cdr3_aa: CASSWLGAGGIEQYF
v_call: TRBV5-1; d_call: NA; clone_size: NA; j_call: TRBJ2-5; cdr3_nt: TGCGCCAGTAGGGGGGACGAGACCCAGTACTTC; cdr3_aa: CASRGDETQYF
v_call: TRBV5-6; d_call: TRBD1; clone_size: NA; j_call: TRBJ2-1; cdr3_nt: TGTGCCAGCAGCTTGGTCGTCAGGGGGTTTTACAATGAGCAGTTCTTC; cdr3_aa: CASSLVVRGFYNEQFF
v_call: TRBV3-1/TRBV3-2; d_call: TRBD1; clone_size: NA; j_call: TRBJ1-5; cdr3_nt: TGTGCCAGCAGCCAAGGAGACAGGGCTAGCAATCAGCCCCAGCATTTT; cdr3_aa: CASSQGDRASNQPQHF
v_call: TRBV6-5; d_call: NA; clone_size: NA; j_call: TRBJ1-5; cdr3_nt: TGTGCCAGCAGGTTAATGACAGTTTCGAATCAGCCCCAGCATTTT; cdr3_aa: CASRLMTVSNQPQHF
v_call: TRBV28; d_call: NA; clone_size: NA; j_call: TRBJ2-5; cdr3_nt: TGTGCCAGCAGTGCCGGGGGACGACAAGAGACCCAGTACTTC; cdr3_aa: CASSAGGRQETQYF
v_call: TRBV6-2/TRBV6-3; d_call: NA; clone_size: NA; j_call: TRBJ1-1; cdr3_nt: TGTGCCAGCAGTTATGGTGGATTATTAGGGGGGACTGAAGCTTTCTTT; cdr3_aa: CASSYGGLLGGTEAFF
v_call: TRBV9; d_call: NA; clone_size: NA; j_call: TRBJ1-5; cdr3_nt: TGTGCCAGCAGCGTAGATCTTCCACACCCCACCGGGGAGGATCAGCCCCAGCATTTT; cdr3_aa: CASSVDLPHPTGEDQPQHF
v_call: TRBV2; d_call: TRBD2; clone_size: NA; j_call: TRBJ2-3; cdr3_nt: TGTGCCAGCAGTAAGCTTGGGACTAGCGGGGGAAGCACAGATACGCAGTATTTT; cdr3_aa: CASSKLGTSGGSTDTQYF
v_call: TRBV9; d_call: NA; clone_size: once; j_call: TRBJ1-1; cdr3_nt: TGTGCCAGCAGCGTTGGGAGGAGGCGCGGGACTGAAGCTTTCTTT; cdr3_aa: CASSVGRRRGTEAFF
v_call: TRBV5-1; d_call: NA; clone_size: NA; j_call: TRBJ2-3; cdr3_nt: TGCGCCAGCAGCTGGGCCACAGATACGCAGTATTTT; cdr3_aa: CASSWATDTQYF
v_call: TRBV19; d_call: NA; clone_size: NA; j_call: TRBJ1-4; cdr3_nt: TGTGCCAGTAGAGGAGCTAGGGAAAAACTGTTTTTT; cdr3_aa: CASRGAREKLFF
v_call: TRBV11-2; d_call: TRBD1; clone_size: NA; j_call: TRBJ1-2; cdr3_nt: TGTGCCAGCAGCTTAGAGGGACAGGGCGCAAACTATGGCTACACCTTC; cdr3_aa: CASSLEGQGANYGYTF
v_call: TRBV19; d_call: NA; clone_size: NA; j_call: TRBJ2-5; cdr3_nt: TGTGCCAGTAGTACGGGAACCTGGGAGACCCAGTACTTC; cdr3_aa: CASSTGTWETQYF
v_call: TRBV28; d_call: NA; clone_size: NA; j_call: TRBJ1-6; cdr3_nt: TGTGCCAGCAGTTCCGGCGCAGGGTTTAATTCACCCCTCCACTTT; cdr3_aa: CASSSGAGFNSPLHF
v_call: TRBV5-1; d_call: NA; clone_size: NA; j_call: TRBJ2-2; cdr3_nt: TGCGCCAGCAGCTTATCAGGAAGCACCGGGGAGCTGTTTTTT; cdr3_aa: CASSLSGSTGELFF
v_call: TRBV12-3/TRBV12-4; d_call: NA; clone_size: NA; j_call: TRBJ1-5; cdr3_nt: TGTGCCAGCAGCGTAAACAGGGATCTGCCCCAGCATTTT; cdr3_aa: CASSVNRDLPQHF
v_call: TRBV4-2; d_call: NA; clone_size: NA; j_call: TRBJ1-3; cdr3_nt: TGTGCCAGCAGCCAAGCTTATGGGGAGACAACTGGAAACACCATATATTTT; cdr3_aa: CASSQAYGETTGNTIYF
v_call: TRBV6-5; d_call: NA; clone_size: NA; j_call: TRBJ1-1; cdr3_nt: TGTGCCACTGGAGGGTACACTGAAGCTTTCTTT; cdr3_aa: CATGGYTEAFF
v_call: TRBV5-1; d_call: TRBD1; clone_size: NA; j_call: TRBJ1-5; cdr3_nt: TGCGCCAGCAGCTACCTCGGGACAGGGGATCAGCCCCAGCATTTT; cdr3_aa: CASSYLGTGDQPQHF
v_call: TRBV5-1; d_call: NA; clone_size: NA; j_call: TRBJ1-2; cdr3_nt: TGCGCCAGCAGCTTGTCCAGCAGTAACTATGGCTACACCTTC; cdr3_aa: CASSLSSSNYGYTF
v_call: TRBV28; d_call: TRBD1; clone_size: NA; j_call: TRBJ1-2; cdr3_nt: TGTGCCAGCAGGGACAGGGCTAACTATGGCTACACCTTC; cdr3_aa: CASRDRANYGYTF
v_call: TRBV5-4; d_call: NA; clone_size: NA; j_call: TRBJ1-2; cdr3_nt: TGTGCCAGCAGCCCCCCGCAGGGAACTAACTATGGCTACACCTTC; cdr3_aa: CASSPPQGTNYGYTF
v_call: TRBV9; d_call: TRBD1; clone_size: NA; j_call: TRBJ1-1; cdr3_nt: TGTGCCAGCAGCCCCTGGGGACAGGCCGGCACTGAAGCTTTCTTT; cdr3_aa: CASSPWGQAGTEAFF
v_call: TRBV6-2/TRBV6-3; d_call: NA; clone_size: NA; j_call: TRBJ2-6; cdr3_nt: TGTGCCAGCAGTTACGAGGGTTCCTCTGGGGCCAACGTCCTGACTTTC; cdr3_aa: CASSYEGSSGANVLTF
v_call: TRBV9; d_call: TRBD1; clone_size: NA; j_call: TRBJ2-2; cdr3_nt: TGTGCCAGCAGCCGGACAGGGATGGTGGTGGGGGAGCTGTTTTTT; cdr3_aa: CASSRTGMVVGELFF
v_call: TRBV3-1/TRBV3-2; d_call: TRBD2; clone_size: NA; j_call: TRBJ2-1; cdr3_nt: TGTGCCAGCAGCCAACGTCCTAGCGGGGGTTACAATGAGCAGTTCTTC; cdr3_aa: CASSQRPSGGYNEQFF
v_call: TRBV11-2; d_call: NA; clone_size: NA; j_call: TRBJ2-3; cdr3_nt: TGTGCCAGCAGCTCTCCCACTAGCACAGATACGCAGTATTTT; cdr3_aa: CASSSPTSTDTQYF
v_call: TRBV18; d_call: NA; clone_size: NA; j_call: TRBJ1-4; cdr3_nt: TGTGCCAGCTCACCACCCGGTAGCCGAACAACTAATGAAAAACTGTTTTTT; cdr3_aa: CASSPPGSRTTNEKLFF